This T cell receptor (beta chain) originates from a study of shared clonotypes between healthy human individuals. Study findings and constraints: Collection of samples was limited to blood; tissue repertoires likely differ. Clonotype sharing levels among donors were expected to vary with sequencing depth.

This CDR3 contains 15 residues. Germline V CDR1 and CDR2: PRHDT, FYEKMQ (reference sequence). V was shortened by 0 bases and J by 4 bases, with 12 bases between the two germline ends. Naive-designated CD8 cells lacked CD45RO, were positively enriched for CCR7, and omitted terminally differentiated effector memory CD45RA+ cells. Original methodology: From ImmunoSEQ came sequences covering only the junction and carrying no quality scores, so filtering differed. Assay used: immunoSEQ multiplex PCR; TCRdb lists only in-frame clones, some missing. The DNA was the basis for D and trimming; V, J and clone size are from that table. The data hold 2 million or so clones, with 85% to 95% observed a single time. Comment on this clone: Its matching antigen is unknown.

Material for sequencing was naive CD8+ T cells sorted from blood. The chain is built from TRBV13 and TRBJ2-5; no reliable D call. The TCR sequence derives from a man in his late teens or twenties in good health. The chain's CDR3 is CASSLGLFGSETQYF. The DNA of the CDR3 is TGTGCCAGCAGCTTAGGGCTTTTCGGGTCAGAGACCCAGTACTTC. Combining the CDR3 with reference TRBV13 and TRBJ2-5 gives the whole variable domain AAGVIQSPRHLIKEKRETATLKCYPIPRHDTVYWYQQGPGQDPQFLISFYEKMQSDKGSIPDRFSAQQFSDYHSELNMSSLELGDSALYFCASSLGLFGSETQYFGPGTRLLVL.